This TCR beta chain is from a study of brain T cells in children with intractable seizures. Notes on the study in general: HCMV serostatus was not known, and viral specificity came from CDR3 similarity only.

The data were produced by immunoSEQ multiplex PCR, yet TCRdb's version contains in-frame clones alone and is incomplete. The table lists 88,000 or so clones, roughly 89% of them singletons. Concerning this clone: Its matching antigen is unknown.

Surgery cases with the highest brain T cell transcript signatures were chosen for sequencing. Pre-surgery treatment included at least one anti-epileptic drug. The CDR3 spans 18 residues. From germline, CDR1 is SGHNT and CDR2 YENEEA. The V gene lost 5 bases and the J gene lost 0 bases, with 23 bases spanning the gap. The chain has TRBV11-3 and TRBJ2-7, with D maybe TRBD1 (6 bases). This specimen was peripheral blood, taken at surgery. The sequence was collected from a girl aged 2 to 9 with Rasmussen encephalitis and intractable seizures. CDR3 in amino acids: CASSPTPWTDQTSYEQYF. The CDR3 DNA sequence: TGTGCCAGCAGCCCAACCCCCTGGACAGACCAGACCTCCTACGAGCAGTACTTC.